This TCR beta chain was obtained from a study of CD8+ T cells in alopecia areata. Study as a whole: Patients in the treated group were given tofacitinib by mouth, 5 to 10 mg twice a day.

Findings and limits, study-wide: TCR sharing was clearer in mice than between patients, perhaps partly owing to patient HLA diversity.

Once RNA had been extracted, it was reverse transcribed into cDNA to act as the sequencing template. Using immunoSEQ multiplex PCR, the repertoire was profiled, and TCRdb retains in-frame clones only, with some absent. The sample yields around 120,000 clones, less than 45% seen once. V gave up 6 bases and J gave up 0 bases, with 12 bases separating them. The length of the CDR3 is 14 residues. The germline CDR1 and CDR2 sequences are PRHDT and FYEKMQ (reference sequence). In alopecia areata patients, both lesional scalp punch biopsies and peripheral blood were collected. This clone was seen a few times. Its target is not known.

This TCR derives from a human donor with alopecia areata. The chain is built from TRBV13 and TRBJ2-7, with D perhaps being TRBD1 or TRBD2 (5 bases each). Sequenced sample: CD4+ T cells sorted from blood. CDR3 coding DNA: TGTGCCAGCAGGGATGGGGCGGGCTCCTACGAGCAGTACTTC. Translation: CASRDGAGSYEQYF.